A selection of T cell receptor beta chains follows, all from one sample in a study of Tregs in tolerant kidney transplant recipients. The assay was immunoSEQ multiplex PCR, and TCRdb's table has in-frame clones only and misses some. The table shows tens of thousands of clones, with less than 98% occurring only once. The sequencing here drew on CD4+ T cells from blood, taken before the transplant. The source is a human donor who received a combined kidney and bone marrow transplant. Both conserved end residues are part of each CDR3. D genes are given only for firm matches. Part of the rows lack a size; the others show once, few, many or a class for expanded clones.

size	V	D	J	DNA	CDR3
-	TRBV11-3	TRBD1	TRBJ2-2	TGTGCCAGCAGCCTAGGGGGGACAGGGGCTGGGGAGCTGTTTTTT	CASSLGGTGAGELFF
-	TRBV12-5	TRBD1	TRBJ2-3	TGTGCTAGTGCATCGAACAGGGGTTTGAGGACAGATACGCAGTATTTT	CASASNRGLRTDTQYF
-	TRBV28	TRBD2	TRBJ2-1	TGTGCCAGCACCCCGGGGGGATACTATGGGTTATACAATGAGCAGTTCTTC	CASTPGGYYGLYNEQFF
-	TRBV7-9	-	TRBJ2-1	TGTGCCAGCAGCTTAACCCTAGGTTACTACAATGAGCAGTTCTTC	CASSLTLGYYNEQFF
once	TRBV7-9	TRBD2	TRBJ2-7	TGTGCCAGCAGCCGACTAGCGGGAGGGCCGGTGGAGCAGTACTTC	CASSRLAGGPVEQYF
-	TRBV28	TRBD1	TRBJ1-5	TGTGCCAGCAGCAGGGACAGGAGGGTCCAGCATTTT	CASSRDRRVQHF
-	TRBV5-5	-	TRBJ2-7	TGTGCCAGCAGCTTGTTTTCCCTTTACGAGCAGTACTTC	CASSLFSLYEQYF
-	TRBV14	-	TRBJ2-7	TGTGCCAGCAGCCAAGTGGAGGTGACCTACTACGAGCAGTACTTC	CASSQVEVTYYEQYF
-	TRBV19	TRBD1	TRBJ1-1	TGTGCCAGTAGTATGAGGGGGCGCGCATCGTACACTGAAGCTTTCTTT	CASSMRGRASYTEAFF
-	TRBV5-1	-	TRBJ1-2	TGCGCCAGCAGCTTGGTCACAGGGCGGTATGGCTACACCTTC	CASSLVTGRYGYTF
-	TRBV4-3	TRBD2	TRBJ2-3	TGCGCCAGCAGCCTTCGGACTAGCGGGGGCACAGATACGCAGTATTTT	CASSLRTSGGTDTQYF
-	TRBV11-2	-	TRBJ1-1	TGTGCCAGCAGTTTCCCCAACAGCAAAGCTTTCTTT	CASSFPNSKAFF
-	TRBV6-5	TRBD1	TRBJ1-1	TGTGCCAGCAGTTACTCGACAGGGGAGCCCGGAGAAGCTTTCTTT	CASSYSTGEPGEAFF
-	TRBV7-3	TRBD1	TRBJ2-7	TGTGCCAGCAGCCTTAACTCCGGGACAGGCTCCTACGAGCAGTACTTC	CASSLNSGTGSYEQYF
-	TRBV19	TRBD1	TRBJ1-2	TGTGCCAGTAGTCAAAGACAGGGTAATGGCTACACCTTC	CASSQRQGNGYTF
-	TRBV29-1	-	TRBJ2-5	TGCAGCGTATCAGGGCCAGAGACCCAGTACTTC	CSVSGPETQYF
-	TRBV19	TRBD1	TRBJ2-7	TGTGCCAGCTCTGACAGGGACTACGAGCAGTACTTC	CASSDRDYEQYF
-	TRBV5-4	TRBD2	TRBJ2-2	TGTGCCAGCAGCTCTAGCGGGAGGCAGTACGGGGAGCTGTTTTTT	CASSSSGRQYGELFF
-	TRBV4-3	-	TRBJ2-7	TGCGCCAGCAGCCAAATCGCTAAAAGCTCCTACGAGCAGTACTTC	CASSQIAKSSYEQYF
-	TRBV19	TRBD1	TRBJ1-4	TGTGCCAGCAAGACAGGGGTCCGCGAAAAACTGTTTTTT	CASKTGVREKLFF
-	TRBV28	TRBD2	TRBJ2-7	TGTGCCAGCAGCACCACCTTCCGGGAGGCACTCTACGAGCAGTACTTC	CASSTTFREALYEQYF
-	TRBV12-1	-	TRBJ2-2	TGTGCCAGCAGTCTTTGCCCCTCTCCTAGCGGGCCCGCGAACACCGGGGAGCTGTTTTTT	CASSLCPSPSGPANTGELFF
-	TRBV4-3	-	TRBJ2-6	TGCGCCAGCAGCCAAGTTATTTCCGGCAGGGCCTCTGGGGCCAACGTCCTGACTTTC	CASSQVISGRASGANVLTF
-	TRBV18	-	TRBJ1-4	TGTGCCAGCTCATACGACAGTAACAATGAAAAACTGTTTTTT	CASSYDSNNEKLFF
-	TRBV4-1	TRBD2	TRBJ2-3	TGCGCCAGCAGCCAAGCCAGACTAGCGGGGGGGCTCACAGATACGCAGTATTTT	CASSQARLAGGLTDTQYF
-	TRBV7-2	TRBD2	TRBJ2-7	TGTGCCAGCAGCTTTACTAGCGGGAGCTCCTACGAGCAGTACTTC	CASSFTSGSSYEQYF
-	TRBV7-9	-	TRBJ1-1	TGTGCCAGCATTCTGACTGAAGCTTTCTTT	CASILTEAFF
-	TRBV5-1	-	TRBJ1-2	TGCGCCAGCAGCCCGGATACAGGGCCCTATGGCTACACCTTC	CASSPDTGPYGYTF
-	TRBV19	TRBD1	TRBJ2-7	TGTGCCAGTAGTCGGGACAGCTCCTACGAGCAGTACTTC	CASSRDSSYEQYF
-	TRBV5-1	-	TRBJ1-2	TGCGCCAGCAGCGGGAACGGGCAGGGAGGCTTAGGCTACACCTTC	CASSGNGQGGLGYTF
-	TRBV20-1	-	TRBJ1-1	TGCAGCGCCCGGTTGAACACTGAAGCTTTCTTT	CSARLNTEAFF
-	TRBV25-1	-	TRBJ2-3	TGTGCCAGCAGTCGAGCCAGGGTTGATACGCAGTATTTT	CASSRARVDTQYF
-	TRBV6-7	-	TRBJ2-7	TGTGCCGGAGCCTTCAAACCTTCCTACGAGCAGTACTTC	CAGAFKPSYEQYF
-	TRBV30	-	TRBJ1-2	TGTGCCTGGTCGCAGGGACTAGCTAACTATGGCTACACCTTC	CAWSQGLANYGYTF
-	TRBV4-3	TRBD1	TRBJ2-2	TGCGCCAGCAGGCCACAGGGGGCGGGCGGGGAGCTGTTTTTT	CASRPQGAGGELFF
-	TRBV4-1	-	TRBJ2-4	TGCGCCAGCAGCCAAGAGGGAGCCCGCGGGAACATTCAGTACTTC	CASSQEGARGNIQYF
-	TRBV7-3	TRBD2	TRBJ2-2	TGTGCCAGCAGCTTGGCTGCGGGAGGGAACACCGGGGAGCTGTTTTTT	CASSLAAGGNTGELFF
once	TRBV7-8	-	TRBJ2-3	TGTGCCAGCAGCCCCCGCAGGGCGGCCTCCACAGATACGCAGTATTTT	CASSPRRAASTDTQYF
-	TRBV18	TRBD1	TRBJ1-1	TGTGCCAGCACTAGGGCAGGGGGCGGCACTGAAGCTTTCTTT	CASTRAGGGTEAFF
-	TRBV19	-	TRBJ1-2	TGTGCCAGTAGTCCCCGAGGGGGGGGCGGTTTTGGCTACACCTTC	CASSPRGGGGFGYTF
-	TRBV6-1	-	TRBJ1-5	TGTGCCAGCAGTGAATTACCCAGGGGTAGCAATCAGCCCCAGCATTTT	CASSELPRGSNQPQHF
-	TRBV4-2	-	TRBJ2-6	TGTGCCAGCAGCCAAGAAGGGGTGCGCTCTGGGGCCAACGTCCTGACTTTC	CASSQEGVRSGANVLTF
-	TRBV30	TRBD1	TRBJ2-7	TGTGCCTGGAGGTTCGGGGACAGGGCAGACGAGCAGTACTTC	CAWRFGDRADEQYF
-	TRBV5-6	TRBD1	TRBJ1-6	TGTGCCAGCAGCCCCAGGACAGGGAATTCACCCCTCCACTTT	CASSPRTGNSPLHF
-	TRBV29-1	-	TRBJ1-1	TGCAGCGTGCTAGGGGGTCCGACGGCTTTCTTT	CSVLGGPTAFF
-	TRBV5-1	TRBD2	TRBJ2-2	TGCGCCAGCAGCTTCGTAGCGGGGGACCTCGCGAACACCGGGGAGCTGTTTTTT	CASSFVAGDLANTGELFF
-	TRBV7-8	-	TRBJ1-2	TGTGCCAGCAGCTTAATGGCACAGAATAACTATGGCTACACCTTC	CASSLMAQNNYGYTF
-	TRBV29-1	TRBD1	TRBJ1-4	TGCAGCGTCTCCCGGACAGGACTTAATGAAAAACTGTTTTTT	CSVSRTGLNEKLFF
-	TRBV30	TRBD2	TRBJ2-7	TGTGCCTGGAGTGTACGGCGGGGGGGCCACGAGCAGTACTTC	CAWSVRRGGHEQYF
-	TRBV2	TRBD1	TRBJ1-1	TGTGCCAGCATTGAATATCATGGGACAGTGAACACTGAAGCTTTCTTT	CASIEYHGTVNTEAFF
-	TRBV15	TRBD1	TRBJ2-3	TGTGCCACCAGCAGAGCAGCAGGGGGCCTCCCCCTACGGCGCACAGATACGCAGTATTTT	CATSRAAGGLPLRRTDTQYF
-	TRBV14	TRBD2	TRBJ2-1	TGTGCCAGCAGCCAAGCGAGGCGACTAGCGGGCGGCAATGAGCAGTTCTTC	CASSQARRLAGGNEQFF
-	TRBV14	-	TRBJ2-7	TGTGCCAGCAGCCTAAGATGGAGTAGCTCCTACGAGCAGTACTTC	CASSLRWSSSYEQYF
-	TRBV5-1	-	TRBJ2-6	TGCGCCAGCAGCAGCGTGGCGAGGGCTGGGGCCAACGTCCTGACTTTC	CASSSVARAGANVLTF